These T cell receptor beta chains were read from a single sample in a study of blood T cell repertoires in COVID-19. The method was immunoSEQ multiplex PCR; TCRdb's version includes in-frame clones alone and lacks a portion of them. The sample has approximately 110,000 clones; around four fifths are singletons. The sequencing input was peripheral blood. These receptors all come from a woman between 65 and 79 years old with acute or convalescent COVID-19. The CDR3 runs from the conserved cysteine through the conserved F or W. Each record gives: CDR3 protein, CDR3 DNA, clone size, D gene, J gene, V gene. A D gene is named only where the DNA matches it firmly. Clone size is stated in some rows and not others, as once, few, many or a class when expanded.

cdr3_aa: CASSSGLAGVDEQFF
cdr3_nt: TGTGCCAGCAGCTCCGGACTAGCGGGGGTAGATGAGCAGTTCTTC
clone_size: .
d_call: TRBD2
j_call: TRBJ2-1
v_call: TRBV5-6

cdr3_aa: CASTAILGTRNTEAFF
cdr3_nt: TGTGCCAGTACCGCCATCCTTGGAACTAGGAACACTGAAGCTTTCTTT
clone_size: .
d_call: .
j_call: TRBJ1-1
v_call: TRBV19

cdr3_aa: CASSVGSGLRSDTQYF
cdr3_nt: TGTGCCAGCAGCGTAGGTAGCGGGCTACGGTCAGATACGCAGTATTTT
clone_size: .
d_call: TRBD2
j_call: TRBJ2-3
v_call: TRBV9

cdr3_aa: CASSRLDNEQFF
cdr3_nt: TGTGCCAGCAGCCGACTCGACAATGAGCAGTTCTTC
clone_size: .
d_call: .
j_call: TRBJ2-1
v_call: TRBV9

cdr3_aa: CASSDRGRGNTEAFF
cdr3_nt: TGTGCCAGTAGCGACAGGGGGCGAGGGAACACTGAAGCTTTCTTT
clone_size: .
d_call: TRBD1
j_call: TRBJ1-1
v_call: TRBV19

cdr3_aa: CASSFQEDQPQHF
cdr3_nt: TGTGCCAGCAGTTTCCAGGAAGATCAGCCCCAGCATTTT
clone_size: .
d_call: .
j_call: TRBJ1-5
v_call: TRBV12-3/TRBV12-4

cdr3_aa: CASSIGGAGNSPLHF
cdr3_nt: TGTGCCAGTAGTATAGGGGGAGCGGGTAATTCACCCCTCCACTTT
clone_size: .
d_call: .
j_call: TRBJ1-6
v_call: TRBV19

cdr3_aa: CASSFRAGASDTQYF
cdr3_nt: TGTGCCAGCAGCTTCCGAGCGGGAGCGTCAGATACGCAGTATTTT
clone_size: .
d_call: TRBD2
j_call: TRBJ2-3
v_call: TRBV7-8

cdr3_aa: CASSLEAGGNNQPQHF
cdr3_nt: TGTGCCAGCAGCTTAGAGGCAGGGGGCAACAATCAGCCCCAGCATTTT
clone_size: .
d_call: TRBD1
j_call: TRBJ1-5
v_call: TRBV7-6

cdr3_aa: CATSSTVGEQYF
cdr3_nt: TGTGCCACCAGCTCCACCGTCGGCGAGCAGTACTTC
clone_size: .
d_call: .
j_call: TRBJ2-7
v_call: TRBV15

cdr3_aa: CASSEGGQGPTYEQYF
cdr3_nt: TGTGCCAGCAGTGAAGGGGGACAGGGTCCCACCTACGAGCAGTACTTC
clone_size: .
d_call: TRBD1
j_call: TRBJ2-7
v_call: TRBV2

cdr3_aa: CASSIPAGQGKRNEQFF
cdr3_nt: TGTGCCAGTAGTATACCAGCAGGACAGGGGAAGAGGAATGAGCAGTTCTTC
clone_size: .
d_call: TRBD1
j_call: TRBJ2-1
v_call: TRBV19

cdr3_aa: CATSDRQGWSSGYTF
cdr3_nt: TGTGCCACCAGTGATCGACAGGGGTGGTCTAGCGGCTACACCTTC
clone_size: .
d_call: TRBD1
j_call: TRBJ1-2
v_call: TRBV24-1

cdr3_aa: CASSLGGDNEQFF
cdr3_nt: TGTGCCAGCAGCCTAGGAGGGGACAATGAGCAGTTCTTC
clone_size: many
d_call: .
j_call: TRBJ2-1
v_call: TRBV5-6

cdr3_aa: CASSLDVQGEAFF
cdr3_nt: TGTGCCAGCAGCTTAGATGTACAGGGTGAAGCTTTCTTT
clone_size: few
d_call: .
j_call: TRBJ1-1
v_call: TRBV11-3

cdr3_aa: CASSLRAGGSDTEAFF
cdr3_nt: TGCGCCAGCAGCTTGAGGGCAGGGGGCAGTGACACTGAAGCTTTCTTT
clone_size: .
d_call: TRBD1
j_call: TRBJ1-1
v_call: TRBV5-1

cdr3_aa: CASSLAGVNQPQHF
cdr3_nt: TGTGCCAGCAGCTTGGCGGGGGTAAATCAGCCCCAGCATTTT
clone_size: once
d_call: .
j_call: TRBJ1-5
v_call: TRBV5-6

cdr3_aa: CASSVISGGAYNEQFF
cdr3_nt: TGTGCCAGCAGCGTAATTAGCGGGGGGGCCTACAATGAGCAGTTCTTC
clone_size: .
d_call: TRBD2
j_call: TRBJ2-1
v_call: TRBV9

cdr3_aa: CASGETGTAIYGYTF
cdr3_nt: TGTGCCAGCGGGGAAACCGGGACAGCGATCTATGGCTACACCTTC
clone_size: .
d_call: TRBD1
j_call: TRBJ1-2
v_call: TRBV19

cdr3_aa: CASSIGQENLRVF
cdr3_nt: TGTGCCAGTAGTATAGGTCAGGAAAACCTGAGGGTCTTC
clone_size: once
d_call: .
j_call: TRBJ2-1
v_call: TRBV19

cdr3_aa: CASSQYRSGESGNTIYF
cdr3_nt: TGTGCCAGCAGCCAATACCGGTCAGGGGAGTCTGGAAACACCATATATTTT
clone_size: .
d_call: .
j_call: TRBJ1-3
v_call: TRBV3-1/TRBV3-2

cdr3_aa: CASSYLGQLSNQPQHF
cdr3_nt: TGTGCCAGCAGTTACCTCGGACAGCTCAGCAATCAGCCCCAGCATTTT
clone_size: .
d_call: .
j_call: TRBJ1-5
v_call: TRBV6-5

cdr3_aa: CASSLASPYQETQYF
cdr3_nt: TGTGCCAGCAGTTTAGCGAGCCCCTACCAAGAGACCCAGTACTTC
clone_size: .
d_call: .
j_call: TRBJ2-5
v_call: TRBV28

cdr3_aa: CASSQWGRATVANQPQHF
cdr3_nt: TGTGCCAGCAGCCAATGGGGGCGCGCGACAGTGGCAAATCAGCCCCAGCATTTT
clone_size: .
d_call: .
j_call: TRBJ1-5
v_call: TRBV2

cdr3_aa: CASSHQRTSGNTIYF
cdr3_nt: TGTGCCAGCAGTCATCAGCGGACCTCTGGAAACACCATATATTTT
clone_size: .
d_call: .
j_call: TRBJ1-3
v_call: TRBV6-5

cdr3_aa: CASSSRDRRNYEQYF
cdr3_nt: TGCGCCAGCAGCTCTCGGGACAGGAGGAATTACGAGCAGTACTTC
clone_size: .
d_call: TRBD1
j_call: TRBJ2-7
v_call: TRBV5-1

cdr3_aa: CSVGLAGNYNEQFF
cdr3_nt: TGCAGCGTTGGCCTAGCGGGGAATTACAATGAGCAGTTCTTC
clone_size: .
d_call: TRBD2
j_call: TRBJ2-1
v_call: TRBV29-1

cdr3_aa: CASSQDPTSGRGGELFF
cdr3_nt: TGTGCCAGCAGCCAAGACCCGACTAGCGGGAGGGGCGGGGAGCTGTTTTTT
clone_size: few
d_call: TRBD2
j_call: TRBJ2-2
v_call: TRBV4-2

cdr3_aa: CASSVVLAGADTQYF
cdr3_nt: TGTGCCAGCAGTGTCGTGCTAGCGGGAGCAGATACGCAGTATTTT
clone_size: once
d_call: TRBD2
j_call: TRBJ2-3
v_call: TRBV2

cdr3_aa: CASAPVDGIHNEQFF
cdr3_nt: TGTGCTAGTGCCCCCGTGGACGGGATTCACAATGAGCAGTTCTTC
clone_size: .
d_call: .
j_call: TRBJ2-1
v_call: TRBV12-5

cdr3_aa: CASSEPGQGGYTF
cdr3_nt: TGTGCCAGCAGTGAACCCGGACAGGGAGGCTACACCTTC
clone_size: once
d_call: TRBD1
j_call: TRBJ1-2
v_call: TRBV2

cdr3_aa: CASSKAWGEETQYF
cdr3_nt: TGTGCCAGCAGCAAAGCTTGGGGGGAAGAGACCCAGTACTTC
clone_size: .
d_call: .
j_call: TRBJ2-5
v_call: TRBV21-1

cdr3_aa: CASSQGSGTSGGSRETQYF
cdr3_nt: TGTGCCAGCAGCCAAGGAAGCGGGACTAGCGGGGGGTCCCGGGAGACCCAGTACTTC
clone_size: .
d_call: TRBD2
j_call: TRBJ2-5
v_call: TRBV3-1/TRBV3-2

cdr3_aa: CASSPVVSYNEQFF
cdr3_nt: TGTGCCAGCAGCCCCGTTGTCTCCTACAATGAGCAGTTCTTC
clone_size: .
d_call: .
j_call: TRBJ2-1
v_call: TRBV9

cdr3_aa: CATSESGGFTDTQYF
cdr3_nt: TGTGCCACCAGTGAGTCGGGGGGCTTCACAGATACGCAGTATTTT
clone_size: .
d_call: .
j_call: TRBJ2-3
v_call: TRBV24-1

cdr3_aa: CASSYRARGSPLHF
cdr3_nt: TGTGCCAGCAGCTACCGGGCCCGAGGGTCACCCCTCCACTTT
clone_size: .
d_call: .
j_call: TRBJ1-6
v_call: TRBV21-1

cdr3_aa: CASSVAGTGGSDTQYF
cdr3_nt: TGTGCCAGCAGCGTAGCTGGGACAGGGGGCTCAGATACGCAGTATTTT
clone_size: .
d_call: TRBD1
j_call: TRBJ2-3
v_call: TRBV9

cdr3_aa: CASRQGVVSNQPQHF
cdr3_nt: TGTGCCAGTAGACAGGGGGTTGTTAGCAATCAGCCCCAGCATTTT
clone_size: few
d_call: TRBD1
j_call: TRBJ1-5
v_call: TRBV19

cdr3_aa: CASSSTSMGRNTEAFF
cdr3_nt: TGTGCCAGCAGTTCTACTTCCATGGGGCGAAACACTGAAGCTTTCTTT
clone_size: .
d_call: .
j_call: TRBJ1-1
v_call: TRBV6-6